The rows below give T cell receptor beta chains drawn from one sample of a study of CD8 T cells in Susac syndrome. TCRdb redid the calling of the immunoSEQ multiplex PCR reads with MiXCR, one entry per CDR3 protein. The sample has 300,000 or so distinct CDR3 sequences, around 90% seen once. The sequencing input was CD4+ T cells from PBMCs. Receptors were obtained from a human donor with multiple sclerosis. Each CDR3 is given with its conserved first and last residue. The order of the fields is J gene, V gene, clone size, D gene, CDR3 protein, CDR3 DNA. The D gene is left open where the match is weak. Only some rows state a clone size, as once, few, many or a class for expanded clones.

J: TRBJ2-2; V: TRBV4-1; size: .; D: .; CDR3: CASSQALVAGELFF; DNA: TGCGCCAGCAGCCAAGCACTAGTGGCCGGGGAGCTGTTTTTT
J: TRBJ2-3; V: TRBV29-1; size: .; D: TRBD2; CDR3: CSVGGLAGGRPDTQYF; DNA: TGCAGCGTTGGGGGACTAGCGGGAGGGCGCCCAGATACGCAGTATTTT
J: TRBJ2-1; V: TRBV19; size: .; D: .; CDR3: CASSPSAPLGYNEQFF; DNA: TGTGCCAGTAGTCCGTCGGCCCCGCTCGGATACAATGAGCAGTTCTTC
J: TRBJ1-4; V: TRBV12-3/TRBV12-4; size: .; D: .; CDR3: CASTQGWATNEKLFF; DNA: TGTGCCAGCACCCAGGGGTGGGCAACTAATGAAAAACTGTTTTTT
J: TRBJ2-1; V: TRBV5-1; size: once; D: .; CDR3: CASSPAGFNEQFF; DNA: TGCGCCAGCAGCCCGGCAGGATTCAATGAGCAGTTCTTC
J: TRBJ1-2; V: TRBV5-1; size: .; D: .; CDR3: CASSLAGKTNYGYTF; DNA: TGCGCCAGCAGCTTGGCCGGGAAAACTAACTATGGCTACACCTTC
J: TRBJ2-7; V: TRBV18; size: .; D: .; CDR3: CASSTGAYEQYF; DNA: TGTGCCAGCTCAACGGGGGCCTACGAGCAGTACTTC
J: TRBJ2-7; V: TRBV27; size: once; D: TRBD2; CDR3: CASSFTPVAGLLGEQYF; DNA: TGTGCCAGCAGTTTCACCCCCGTAGCGGGGCTCTTGGGGGAGCAGTACTTC
J: TRBJ2-1; V: TRBV20-1; size: .; D: .; CDR3: CGTDNNEQFF; DNA: TGCGGGACGGATAACAATGAGCAGTTCTTC
J: TRBJ1-5; V: TRBV7-6; size: .; D: .; CDR3: CASSERWDGSGPQHF; DNA: TGTGCCAGCAGCGAGAGATGGGACGGATCCGGGCCCCAGCATTTT
J: TRBJ2-1; V: TRBV30; size: once; D: .; CDR3: CAYRSGYSYNEQFF; DNA: TGTGCCTATCGAAGCGGGTACTCCTACAATGAGCAGTTCTTC
J: TRBJ2-1; V: TRBV9; size: .; D: .; CDR3: CASSVYPRGEQFF; DNA: TGTGCCAGCAGCGTTTATCCCCGGGGTGAGCAGTTCTTC
J: TRBJ2-7; V: TRBV20-1; size: .; D: .; CDR3: CSARTGSYEQYF; DNA: TGCAGTGCTAGAACAGGTTCCTACGAGCAGTACTTC
J: TRBJ2-3; V: TRBV7-2; size: .; D: .; CDR3: CASSLDVRADTQYF; DNA: TGTGCCAGCAGCTTAGATGTACGGGCAGATACGCAGTATTTT
J: TRBJ1-5; V: TRBV6-6; size: once; D: .; CDR3: CASNLRAGGQPQHF; DNA: TGTGCCAGCAACCTACGGGCGGGCGGTCAGCCCCAGCATTTT
J: TRBJ1-2; V: TRBV4-1; size: .; D: .; CDR3: CASSRVGNYTF; DNA: TGCGCCAGCAGCCGCGTGGGGAATTACACCTTC
J: TRBJ2-1; V: TRBV7-3; size: few; D: .; CDR3: CASSLTRGSYNEQFF; DNA: TGTGCCAGCAGCTTAACTAGGGGTTCCTACAATGAGCAGTTCTTC
J: TRBJ1-1; V: TRBV7-2; size: .; D: .; CDR3: CASSLARGREAFF; DNA: TGTGCCAGCAGCTTAGCGCGGGGGCGGGAAGCTTTCTTT
J: TRBJ1-1; V: TRBV7-7; size: .; D: .; CDR3: CASSLPRNTEAFF; DNA: TGTGCTAGCAGCTTGCCGAGAAACACTGAAGCTTTCTTT
J: TRBJ2-1; V: TRBV5-1; size: few; D: TRBD1; CDR3: CASSLQRGSGGAGHNEQFF; DNA: TGCGCCAGCAGCTTACAGCGTGGGTCAGGGGGCGCGGGTCACAATGAGCAGTTCTTC
J: TRBJ1-3; V: TRBV10-2; size: .; D: .; CDR3: CASGRASSGNTIYF; DNA: TGCGCCAGCGGACGGGCCTCCTCTGGAAACACCATATATTTT
J: TRBJ2-5; V: TRBV6-2/TRBV6-3; size: .; D: .; CDR3: CASSGDQETQYF; DNA: TGTGCCAGCAGCGGGGACCAAGAGACCCAGTACTTC
J: TRBJ2-7; V: TRBV5-1; size: .; D: TRBD2; CDR3: CASSLDGRNYEQYF; DNA: TGCGCCAGCAGCTTGGACGGGAGGAACTACGAGCAGTACTTC
J: TRBJ2-6; V: TRBV5-1; size: .; D: TRBD1; CDR3: CASSPGTGTVSGANVLTF; DNA: TGCGCCAGCAGCCCTGGGACAGGGACCGTCTCTGGGGCCAACGTCCTGACTTTC
J: TRBJ1-5; V: TRBV19; size: .; D: .; CDR3: CASSTSDRFNQPQHF; DNA: TGTGCCAGTAGTACCTCGGACAGATTTAATCAGCCCCAGCATTTT
J: TRBJ2-3; V: TRBV7-2; size: .; D: .; CDR3: CASSPVPSSTDTQYF; DNA: TGTGCCAGCAGTCCCGTTCCTAGCAGCACAGATACGCAGTATTTT
J: TRBJ2-5; V: TRBV19; size: .; D: TRBD1; CDR3: CASSIRQGTQETQYF; DNA: TGTGCCAGTAGTATTAGACAGGGTACTCAAGAGACCCAGTACTTC
J: TRBJ1-2; V: TRBV5-4; size: .; D: .; CDR3: CASSRDGSYGYTF; DNA: TGTGCCAGCAGCCGGGACGGATCTTATGGCTACACCTTC
J: TRBJ2-1; V: TRBV7-2; size: .; D: TRBD1; CDR3: CASSPAGTDNEQFF; DNA: TGTGCCAGCAGCCCAGCCGGGACAGACAATGAGCAGTTCTTC
J: TRBJ1-2; V: TRBV11-1; size: once; D: .; CDR3: CASSLNVQGGYGYTF; DNA: TGTGCCAGCAGCTTAAACGTGCAGGGTGGCTATGGCTACACCTTC
J: TRBJ2-1; V: TRBV19; size: .; D: TRBD2; CDR3: CASSLAGHNEQFF; DNA: TGTGCCAGTAGTCTAGCGGGGCACAATGAGCAGTTCTTC
J: TRBJ2-1; V: TRBV5-4; size: few; D: TRBD2; CDR3: CASSLRLAGGNEQFF; DNA: TGTGCCAGCAGCTTGAGGCTAGCGGGAGGTAATGAGCAGTTCTTC
J: TRBJ1-6; V: TRBV5-5; size: once; D: .; CDR3: CASSLVPDTLSPLHF; DNA: TGTGCCAGCAGCTTGGTGCCGGACACCCTTTCACCCCTCCACTTT
J: TRBJ2-7; V: TRBV7-9; size: .; D: .; CDR3: CASTGQSSYEQYF; DNA: TGTGCCAGTACCGGACAGAGCTCCTACGAGCAGTACTTC
J: TRBJ2-3; V: TRBV20-1; size: .; D: TRBD2; CDR3: CSAPGLGTDTQYF; DNA: TGCAGTGCTCCCGGACTAGGCACAGATACGCAGTATTTT
J: TRBJ2-4; V: TRBV5-6; size: .; D: TRBD1; CDR3: CASSFEGQTILAKNIQYF; DNA: TGTGCCAGCAGCTTCGAGGGACAGACGATTTTAGCCAAAAACATTCAGTACTTC
J: TRBJ2-7; V: TRBV6-5; size: .; D: .; CDR3: CASSYSRGTYEQYF; DNA: TGTGCCAGCAGTTACTCGAGAGGTACCTACGAGCAGTACTTC
J: TRBJ1-6; V: TRBV11-3; size: .; D: .; CDR3: CASSTRGGNSPLHF; DNA: TGTGCCAGCAGCACGAGGGGGGGGAATTCACCCCTCCACTTT
J: TRBJ2-2; V: TRBV18; size: .; D: .; CDR3: CASSPPPGYTGELFF; DNA: TGTGCCAGCTCACCACCCCCAGGATACACCGGGGAGCTGTTTTTT
J: TRBJ2-1; V: TRBV5-4; size: .; D: .; CDR3: CASRVLGGSYNEQFF; DNA: TGTGCCAGCAGAGTTTTAGGGGGGAGCTACAATGAGCAGTTCTTC